A single sample gave rise to the 15 T cell receptor beta chains below, sequenced in a study of response to subunit inactivated influenza vaccine. Each CDR3 protein gets one entry after TCRdb re-called the RT-PCR reads with MiXCR. The profile shows 800,000 or so distinct CDR3 sequences, about 20% of them singletons. Here the sequenced sample was PBMCs from blood, taken roughly 5 days after vaccination. These receptors were taken from a man aged 50-59 years who received an inactivated influenza vaccine.

This clonotype was found many times. The rearrangement joins TRBV27 to TRBJ2-7, with D perhaps TRBD1 (5 bases). Germline CDR1 is MNHEY and CDR2 is SMNVEV (reference sequence). Between the trimmed V and J ends, which lost 2 bases and 0 bases, there was a span of 17 bases. The CDR3 runs 17 residues. The CDR3 sequence is CASSLIGARSHSYEQYF. DNA for the CDR3: TGTGCCAGCAGTTTAATAGGGGCCAGGTCTCACTCCTACGAGCAGTACTTC.

The table lists this clonotype with many counts. The chain joins TRBV12-3 or TRBV12-4 to TRBJ2-2; D unresolved. The CDR3 is 14 amino acids. V was pared by 2 bases and J by 4 bases, with 8 bases between. The CDR3 spells CASSLRSSTGELFF. The CDR3 coding sequence is TGTGCCAGCAGTTTACGTTCCAGCACCGGGGAGCTGTTTTTT.

This clonotype has a count of ten or more. The V and J genes are TRBV7-2 and TRBJ2-2; the match to TRBD1 covers 11 bases. Germline CDR1 is SGHTA and CDR2 is FQGNSA. The CDR3 sequence is 15 residues long. V shed 5 bases, J shed 7 bases, and the junction held 6 bases outside the gene matches. The CDR3 sequence is CASSLGTGGRGELFF. Here the CDR3 DNA reads TGTGCCAGCAGCCTAGGGACAGGGGGACGCGGGGAGCTGTTTTTT.

This clonotype has more than one count but fewer than ten. This chain uses TRBV29-1 with TRBJ2-2; D might be TRBD1 (6 bases). The CDR3 totals 13 residues. V lost 7 bases to trimming and J lost 4 bases, with 13 bases between them. From germline, CDR1 is SQVTM and CDR2 ANQGSEA. CDR3 loop: CSAPQGLTGELFF. CDR3 nucleotide sequence: TGCAGCGCCCCACAGGGCCTCACCGGGGAGCTGTTTTTT.

This chain uses TRBV28 with TRBJ2-7; D unresolved. The CDR3 contains 13 residues. The germline V gene has CDR1 MDHEN and CDR2 SYDVKM. The V gene lost 2 bases and the J gene lost 4 bases, with 9 bases spanning the gap. Here the CDR3 reads CASSLPDAYEQYF. CDR3 nucleotides: TGTGCCAGCAGTTTACCGGACGCGTACGAGCAGTACTTC.

The chain has TRBV28 and TRBJ2-1; D remains unclear. CDR1 is MDHEN and CDR2 is SYDVKM in the germline V gene. CDR3 size: 15 residues. The V end was cut by 3 bases, the J end by 10 bases, with 19 bases between. In DNA, the CDR3 is TGTGCCAGCAGTTTTTTTAGTCGCAGCCAGGCCGAGCAGTTCTTC. Translated, it gives CASSFFSRSQAEQFF.

This chain connects TRBV13 to TRBJ2-1; D unclear. The V end lost 1 base, the J end lost 16 bases, and 14 bases lay between the germline ends. CDR1 and CDR2 from the germline V gene are PRHDT and FYEKMQ (reference sequence). CDR3 length: 12 amino acids. CDR3 region: CASSLVGQDAFF. The CDR3 DNA reads TGTGCCAGCAGCTTAGTTGGGCAAGATGCATTCTTC.

This chain connects TRBV10-2 to TRBJ2-7; 8 nucleotides line up with TRBD1. CDR3 length equals 13 residues. The ends lost 6 bases at V and 2 bases at J; junction bases unmatched: 3. Germline-derived CDR1 and CDR2 are WSHSY and SAAADI. The DNA of the CDR3 is TGCGCCAGCAGACAGGGGGTTACCTACGAGCAGTACTTC. It is translated as CASRQGVTYEQYF.

This clonotype was counted ten times or more. The chain uses TRBV6-2 or TRBV6-3 and TRBJ1-5; a possible D gene is TRBD1 (6 bases). Deletions cut 6 bases from V and 1 base from J, with 7 bases between. The CDR3 has 13 amino acids. Germline V gene lookup returns CDR1 MNHEY and CDR2 SVGEGT. The CDR3 sequence: CASRDSSNQPQHF. CDR3 sequence (DNA): TGTGCCAGCAGGGACAGCAGCAATCAGCCCCAGCATTTT.

This clonotype has a single count. Given a much more abundant clone one base away, this may be a read error. The chain is built from TRBV11-2 and TRBJ2-7; 9 bases map to TRBD1. The germline gives CDR1 SGHAT, CDR2 FQNNGV. V lost 5 bases to trimming and J lost 1 base; unmatched junction nucleotides: 3. The CDR3 contains 14 residues. In nucleotides, the CDR3 is TGTGCCAGCAGCAACGGGACAGGGTCCTACGAGCAGTACTTC. It specifies CASSNGTGSYEQYF.

The chain links TRBV24-1 to TRBJ2-1; 12 nucleotides match TRBD2. The germline gives CDR1 KGHDR, CDR2 SFDVKD. The trim removed 0 bases at V and 7 bases at J, leaving 6 bases unmatched. CDR3 length equals 17 residues. Here the CDR3 DNA reads TGTGCCACCAGTGATTTGGAACTAGCGGGAGGTCAAAATGAGCAGTTCTTC. Translated, it gives CATSDLELAGGQNEQFF.

In its sample, this clonotype was seen a few times. This chain links TRBV9 with TRBJ2-5; the D gene is possibly TRBD1 (6 bases). Germline lookup yields CDR1 SGDLS and CDR2 YYNGEE. The CDR3 is 15 residues long. V was trimmed by 2 bases and J by 4 bases, leaving 15 bases between them. The CDR3 DNA is TGTGCCAGCAGCGTCGCCACAGGGCAGGTAGAGACCCAGTACTTC. It specifies CASSVATGQVETQYF.

Only a few counts were recorded for this clonotype. The chain recombines TRBV7-9 with TRBJ2-1; 10 nucleotides agree with TRBD2. Germline CDR1 is SEHNR and CDR2 is FQNEAQ (reference sequence). V was clipped by 5 bases and J by 16 bases; unmatched bases: 11. The CDR3 runs to 13 residues. The DNA for the CDR3 is TGTGCCAGCAGCGCACTCGCTAGCGGGAGTTTTTTCTTC. This codes for CASSALASGSFFF.

The chain is built from TRBV7-2 and TRBJ2-2, with TRBD2 identical over 7 bases. Looked up from germline, CDR1 is SGHTA and CDR2 is FQGNSA. V lost 2 bases to trimming and J lost 9 bases; unmatched junction nucleotides: 9. The CDR3 sequence is 15 residues long. The CDR3 DNA is TGTGCCAGCAGCTTAAGAGCGGGGAGGGGTCGGGAGCTGTTTTTT. Protein product: CASSLRAGRGRELFF.

J is TRBJ1-1 and V is TRBV28; possibly TRBD1 for D (6 bases). The CDR3 has 11 residues. Trimming stripped 4 bases from V and 14 bases from J, with 14 bases between. Germline loops: CDR1 MDHEN, CDR2 SYDVKM. The CDR3 nucleotides read TGTGCCAGCAGTTCGCTCCGGACAGCCTTCTTT. Amino acid sequence: CASSSLRTAFF.